One and the same sample provided the 18 T cell receptor beta chains below, sequenced in a study of a mutant IDH1 vaccine in newly diagnosed glioma. No cognate antigen is known for these TCRs. Assay used: immunoSEQ multiplex PCR; TCRdb lists only in-frame clones, some missing. The sample contains 45,000 to 60,000 clones, around nine tenths of which appear only once. Documented time point: week 35, safety follow-up. One vaccine dose held 300 ug of mutant IDH1 20-mer peptide and came with topical imiquimod. Material: PBMCs, obtained from a glioma patient whose treatment included an IDH1 peptide vaccine. Every receptor here comes from a woman aged 40 to 49 with glioma.

The CDR3 reads CASNFNTEAFF. DNA for the CDR3: TGTGCCAGTAATTTCAACACTGAAGCTTTCTTT. V usage is TRBV19 and J usage is TRBJ1-1; D gene uncertain. The CDR3 is 11 residues long. V was clipped by 7 bases and J by 2 bases, with 5 bases between them. The germline CDR1 and CDR2 sequences are LNHDA and SQIVND (reference sequence).

The sample holds a few counts of this clone. This chain joins TRBV19 and TRBJ2-5, with D perhaps TRBD2 (7 bases). Trimming stripped 9 bases from V and 3 bases from J, with 14 bases between. Germline assignment: CDR1 LNHDA and CDR2 SQIVND (reference sequence). This CDR3 has 13 amino acids. Here the CDR3 DNA reads TGTGCCAGCCGACGGGGGGCGAAAGAGACCCAGTACTTC. Its translation: CASRRGAKETQYF.

This rearrangement joins TRBV4-3 to TRBJ2-2, with D possibly being TRBD2 (6 bases). The CDR3 extends over 21 amino acids. Germline assignment: CDR1 LGHNA and CDR2 YSLEER. V lost 0 bases, J lost 4 bases, and 27 bases lay in between. In nucleotides, the CDR3 is TGCGCCAGCAGCCAAGATTGGGGCGGGGCAGGACTCGCCCGGGGCACCGGGGAGCTGTTTTTT. Protein sequence: CASSQDWGGAGLARGTGELFF.

The count of this clone is one. The V gene is TRBV7-2, the J gene TRBJ2-7; unclear D gene. CDR1 and CDR2 from the germline V gene are SGHTA and FQGNSA. The CDR3 totals 13 residues. V lost 1 base, J lost 4 bases, and 8 bases lay in between. CDR3 sequence: CASSLVSGYEQYF. CDR3 coding DNA: TGTGCCAGCAGCTTAGTGTCCGGATACGAGCAGTACTTC.

The chain uses TRBV19 and TRBJ1-4, with 7 bases fitting TRBD1. Germline V CDR1 and CDR2: LNHDA, SQIVND (reference sequence). J lost 4 bases, V lost 8 bases, and 4 bases had no gene match. The CDR3 runs to 13 residues. This chain's CDR3 is CASGGQLNEKLFF. CDR3 DNA sequence: TGTGCCAGTGGGGGACAGCTTAATGAAAAACTGTTTTTT.

The chain employs TRBV2 and TRBJ1-2; TRBD1 is a possible D gene (6 bases). The CDR3 runs 13 residues. The ends were cut back, 1 base at V and 8 bases at J, with 11 bases in the middle. Germline-derived CDR1 and CDR2 are SNHLY and FYNNEI. CDR3 in amino acids: CASSEDRVDGYTF. The DNA of the CDR3 is TGTGCCAGCAGTGAAGACAGGGTAGACGGCTACACCTTC.

This clone was observed once. V is TRBV20-1 and J is TRBJ2-1; 8 bases are a match to TRBD2. CDR3 length: 11 residues. Germline trimming cut 1 base from V and 13 bases from J; bases unmatched to any gene: 3. The germline gives CDR1 DFQATT, CDR2 SNEGSKA (reference sequence). CDR3 coding DNA: TGCAGTGCTAGAGGTAGCGGGGTTCAGTTCTTC. It encodes CSARGSGVQFF.

V gene TRBV10-3 combines with J gene TRBJ2-3, with D perhaps matching TRBD2 (7 bases). Per the germline V gene, CDR1 is ENHRY and CDR2 is SYGVKD. CDR3 length: 16 residues. The ends were cut back, 3 bases at V and 8 bases at J, with 21 bases in the middle. The CDR3 DNA follows: TGTGCCATCAGTGAACGAGAGCTGGGGGGGCCTTCTACGCAGTATTTT. Its translation is CAISERELGGPSTQYF.

This rearrangement joins TRBV6-6 to TRBJ2-7; maybe TRBD2 (5 bases). The V and J ends lost 5 bases and 2 bases respectively, with 19 bases between them. This CDR3 contains 16 residues. Germline CDR1 is MNHNY and CDR2 is SVGAGI (reference sequence). CDR3 sequence reads: CASSPGGPSGAYEQYF. The CDR3 DNA is TGTGCCAGCAGTCCCGGCGGGCCTAGTGGGGCCTACGAGCAGTACTTC.

CDR3 region: CASSDQTSEYNEQFF. CDR3 DNA sequence: TGTGCCAGCAGCGACCAGACTAGCGAATACAATGAGCAGTTCTTC. This chain joins TRBV13 and TRBJ2-1; 8 bases match TRBD2. Germline V lookup: CDR1 PRHDT, CDR2 FYEKMQ (reference sequence). J was trimmed by 4 bases and V by 5 bases; bases with no gene match: 7. The CDR3 sequence is 15 residues long. Based on the CDR3 plus reference TRBV13 and TRBJ2-1, the full variable domain is AAGVIQSPRHLIKEKRETATLKCYPIPRHDTVYWYQQGPGQDPQFLISFYEKMQSDKGSIPDRFSAQQFSDYHSELNMSSLELGDSALYFCASSDQTSEYNEQFFGPGTRLTVL.

This clone was counted only a few times. The V call is TRBV7-9, the J call TRBJ1-1; 7 bases match TRBD1. J lost 3 bases, V lost 4 bases, and 11 bases had no gene match. This CDR3 has 16 residues. Germline V gene sequence: CDR1 SEHNR, CDR2 FQNEAQ (reference sequence). This CDR3 reads CASSSRGGISYTEAFF. The CDR3 DNA reads as TGTGCCAGCAGCTCCAGGGGGGGCATCAGCTACACTGAAGCTTTCTTT.

The chain employs TRBV27 and TRBJ2-7; TRBD1 agrees at 8 bases. The germline V gene has CDR1 MNHEY and CDR2 SMNVEV (reference sequence). J was trimmed by 1 base and V by 4 bases; bases with no gene match: 3. The CDR3 runs 14 residues. The CDR3 loop is CASSYRTGSYEQYF. The CDR3 nucleotides are TGTGCCAGCAGTTACCGGACAGGGTCCTACGAGCAGTACTTC.

V is TRBV18 and J is TRBJ1-4; the match to TRBD1 covers 7 bases. This CDR3 is 14 amino acids long. The V gene end was trimmed by 5 bases and the J gene end by 6 bases; junction bases not matched to a gene: 6. Germline-derived CDR1 and CDR2 are KGHSH and LQKENI. In nucleotides, the CDR3 is TGTGCCAGCTCATCGACAGGGTACGATGAAAAACTGTTTTTT. Residues: CASSSTGYDEKLFF.

V gene TRBV29-1 combines with J gene TRBJ1-1; D call uncertain. CDR1 is SQVTM and CDR2 is ANQGSEA in the germline V gene. Trimming pared 5 bases from V and 2 bases from J, leaving 15 bases between. This CDR3 is built from 14 residues. The CDR3 sequence is CSVTALLSNTEAFF. DNA for the CDR3: TGCAGCGTTACGGCGTTGTTAAGTAACACTGAAGCTTTCTTT.

The chain combines TRBV7-8 with TRBJ1-5; 8 bases are shared with TRBD1. J was trimmed by 7 bases and V by 5 bases; bases with no gene match: 19. The germline CDR1 and CDR2 sequences are SGHVS and FQNEAQ. The CDR3 runs 18 residues. This chain's CDR3 is CASSVGYRGRGLNQPQHF. As DNA, the CDR3 is TGTGCCAGCAGCGTAGGGTATAGAGGCAGGGGGCTAAACCAGCCCCAGCATTTT.

This sequence joins TRBV29-1 and TRBJ1-4; D may be TRBD1 (6 bases). Trimming stripped 6 bases from V and 2 bases from J, with 10 bases between. The V gene's germline CDR1 is SQVTM and CDR2 ANQGSEA. The CDR3 totals 13 residues. This chain's CDR3 is CSVGRGTNEKLFF. CDR3 DNA sequence: TGCAGCGTGGGAAGGGGGACTAATGAAAAACTGTTTTTT.

The chain joins TRBV2 to TRBJ2-1, with unresolved D. Trimming cost V 4 bases and J 5 bases, with 6 bases left between them. The germline gives CDR1 SNHLY, CDR2 FYNNEI. The CDR3 is made up of 12 amino acids. The CDR3 is CASSAQNNEQFF. Here the CDR3 DNA reads TGTGCCAGCAGTGCCCAAAACAATGAGCAGTTCTTC.

The V gene is TRBV2, the J gene TRBJ1-2, with 7 bases identical to TRBD1. The V gene's germline CDR1 is SNHLY and CDR2 FYNNEI. The CDR3 length is 13 residues. J gave up 8 bases and V 3 bases, and 6 bases lay outside the gene matches. The CDR3 nucleotides are TGTGCCAGCAGTGAGAGGGGGCTTGGGGGCTACACCTTC. Protein sequence: CASSERGLGGYTF.